This T cell receptor (beta chain) was sequenced for a study of blood T cell repertoires in COVID-19. For the study at large: T cells, B-cell-depleted T cells, or PBMCs provided the cDNA or gDNA that served as material.

Original data processing: Reference gene primers were amplified, and this amplification served to estimate nucleated cell counts. Data came from immunoSEQ multiplex PCR; TCRdb stores just in-frame clones and leaves some out. For V, J and clone size, that table is used; D and trimming come from the DNA. The profile covers fewer than 300,000 clones, with about 91% appearing a single time and around 1.2% taken by the ten largest. The participants were between about 18 and 90 years old and came from under 25 US areas. Germline V CDR1 and CDR2: SGHTA, FQGNSA. The CDR3 is 17 residues long. V lost 0 bases to trimming and J lost 0 bases, with 11 bases between them. This clone has a single count.

Specimen: PBMCs or T cells enriched from blood (not recorded which). This TCR derives from a woman aged 40 to 50 with acute COVID-19. The genes are TRBV7-2 and TRBJ1-4, with D unresolved. Written as DNA, the CDR3 is TGTGCCAGCAGCTTAGCGAGATCCTTGGCAACTAATGAAAAACTGTTTTTT. This sequence encodes CASSLARSLATNEKLFF.